This T cell receptor beta chain was recorded in a study of brain T cells in children with intractable seizures. Study results and limitations: Patients' HCMV serostatus was unknown; virus specificity rests on CDR3 similarity alone. Pre- and post-surgery blood differed in depth, so pre-surgery absences may be undersampling.

The time point denotes: blood from clinic visit 5 months post-surgery; TSC patient then seizure free. Sequencing was limited to surgery cases with top T cell transcript signatures in brain tissue. Before surgery, patients took at least one anti-epileptic drug. Germline CDR1 KGHDR, CDR2 SFDVKD. CDR3 length equals 15 residues. Between the trimmed V and J ends, which lost 5 bases and 0 bases, there was a span of 10 bases. A word on this clone: Its specificity is unknown.

The protocol was immunoSEQ multiplex PCR, while the TCRdb copy is restricted to in-frame clones and leaves out a portion. The table lists under 400,000 clones, about 94% of them singletons. Specimen: peripheral blood, collected roughly 5 months after surgery. The TCR originated in a boy younger than two with tuberous sclerosis and intractable seizures. The V gene is TRBV24-1, the J gene TRBJ1-3; no firm D call. In DNA form, the CDR3 reads TGTGCCACCAGTGTCCAAAGCCCCTCTGGAAACACCATATATTTT. Translation gives CATSVQSPSGNTIYF.